This entry describes one TCR beta chain. This sample stems from a study of blood T cell repertoires in COVID-19. Those enrolled in Seattle joined during active infection and were followed longitudinally afterward. Assay: immunoSEQ multiplex PCR; the TCRdb copy retains only in-frame clones and omits some. The sample lists more than 150,000 clones; approximately 87% were seen once. V gave up 4 bases and J gave up 5 bases; unmatched junction bases: 15. The CDR3 totals 18 residues. Germline CDR1 and CDR2: MGHRA and YSYEKL. Material for sequencing was peripheral blood. V gene TRBV4-1 combines with J gene TRBJ2-1; the match to TRBD2 covers 9 bases. The TCR comes from a woman in her seventies with COVID-19, enrolled during active disease. Here the CDR3 DNA reads TGCGCCAGCAGCCCCGTCGGGATAGCGGGGGAGAGGGACAATGAGCAGTTCTTC. Translated, it gives CASSPVGIAGERDNEQFF.